This is a list of T cell receptor beta chains from one sample in a study of OX40 agonist ivuxolimab in advanced cancers. Using immunoSEQ multiplex PCR, the repertoire was profiled, and TCRdb retains in-frame clones only, with some absent. The sample carries approximately 60,000 clones, about 83% recorded once. The sample in question was CD4+ or CD8+ T cells sorted from blood, obtained in a trial of the OX40 agonist ivuxolimab. The receptors were sampled from an adult with an advanced solid tumor such as melanoma, head and neck, liver or kidney cancer. The conserved cysteine and the conserved F or W are not part of the CDR3 here. Clone sizes are given selectively: once, few, many, or a class where the clone is expanded.

V gene,clone size,CDR3 protein
TRBV6-1,NA,ASLASGETQY
TRBV28,few,ASGGGTGGPVPEAF
TRBV19,NA,ASSIGIWTSQSSYEQY
TRBV2,few,ASSEEASGRALTGELF
TRBV6-6,NA,ASTPGQGYEQY
TRBV15,NA,ATSPGPTGGNTIY
TRBV7-8,NA,ASSPISPNYGYT
TRBV5-4,NA,ASTSEGTNNEQF
TRBV6-1,NA,ASSEGVPPETQY
TRBV11-3,once,ASSAVLGIGELF
TRBV19,NA,ASSSQYAYEQY
TRBV5-5,NA,ASSFVAFSTDTQY
TRBV2,few,ASTVLAGGSGEQF
TRBV10-3,NA,AISDYSGTGGETQY
TRBV2,once,ASSGGTTETQY
TRBV7-2,few,ASSKGAGGADTQY
TRBV6-1,NA,ASSERRVPYEQY
TRBV19,once,ASSRGTGGAGTGDGYT
TRBV6-5,NA,ASRLPQGAGGYT
TRBV5-1,few,ASSARLAGEHTGELF
TRBV18,NA,ASSPNSGTLEKLF
TRBV11-3,NA,ASSLGPPYNEQF
TRBV18,NA,ASSPPVGASTDTQY
TRBV27,NA,ASSAGTGSYNEQF
TRBV10-3,NA,AISEPGGGNYGYT
TRBV28,NA,ATMTWQGASREQY
TRBV6-1,NA,ASSRLAGRTGELF
TRBV6-5,NA,ASRAGTDTQY
TRBV29-1,NA,SVVVRGSHGYT
TRBV18,NA,ASSPVAGNNEQF
TRBV19,NA,ASRTSGIYNEQF
TRBV7-8,NA,ASSPTTEPTQQY
TRBV10-2,NA,ASSVYGGTQY
TRBV5-5,medium-sized,ASSLQRTNTEAF
TRBV19,NA,ATEAGDQETQY
TRBV29-1,once,SVYRGLNTEAF
TRBV13,few,ASSLGGTADYGYT
TRBV5-1,few,ASSLSARANEKLF
TRBV28,NA,ASSSQYTEAF
TRBV7-9,NA,ASIGKTSGMNEQF
TRBV9,NA,ASSVAGGSGANVLT
TRBV13,NA,ASSWSRDRGRNGANVLT
TRBV6-6,few,ASSYPPGQGAYEQY
TRBV19,once,ASSIDPRGSSYGYT
TRBV5-1,NA,ASSPGGPNSYNEQF
TRBV6-1,once,ASTGTISYEQY
TRBV9,few,ASSYRGQVSEKLF
TRBV7-6,NA,ASMLGTGGRGANVLT
TRBV18,NA,ASSLQGEETQY
TRBV27,once,ASSLGQGRKTQY
TRBV19,NA,ASSTPGRTLGAF
TRBV11-3,NA,ASSSGISSPTDTQY
TRBV6-1,NA,ASSGGIEQF
TRBV5-4,NA,ASSSGYNYGYT
TRBV27,NA,ASSYRINYGYT
TRBV10-1,NA,ASRPDPGTDNEQF
TRBV29-1,few,SVEGRVST
TRBV7-3,NA,ASSPKTSGSLWDEQF
TRBV27,NA,ASSPQRDYASTDTQY